These T cell receptor beta chains were read from a single sample in a study of blood T cell repertoires in COVID-19. Sequenced by immunoSEQ multiplex PCR; TCRdb stores in-frame clones only, minus some. The table lists roughly 150,000 clones, approximately 88% of them singletons, with 9.1% in the top ten. Specimen: peripheral blood. The receptors here all came from a woman of 80 years or more with active or convalescent COVID-19. Both conserved end residues are part of each CDR3. D genes are given only for firm matches. The listing skips clone size in some rows; elsewhere it reads once, few, many or a size class.

.	TRBJ1-1	.	TRBV19	TGTGCCAGTCTCCTACAGGGAAGAAACACTGAAGCTTTCTTT	CASLLQGRNTEAFF
.	TRBJ1-2	.	TRBV5-5	TGTGCCAGCAGCTCCGACTCGACGCTCTATGGCTACACCTTC	CASSSDSTLYGYTF
once	TRBJ1-2	.	TRBV24-1	TGTGCCACCCAGGAGGCAGGCGGAGGCTACACCTTC	CATQEAGGGYTF
.	TRBJ1-2	.	TRBV7-2	TGTGCCAGCACCCTTATAGGGAGCTCCTATGGCTACACCTTC	CASTLIGSSYGYTF
.	TRBJ2-2	TRBD1	TRBV18	TGTGCCAGCTCCCTAGGGACAGCTAACACCGGGGAGCTGTTTTTT	CASSLGTANTGELFF
.	TRBJ2-7	.	TRBV7-9	TGTGCCAGCAGCCCGTCCCCCTACGAGCAGTACTTC	CASSPSPYEQYF
.	TRBJ1-5	.	TRBV19	TGTGCCACTTCGATAATCAGTAGCAGGGAGCCCCAGCATTTT	CATSIISSREPQHF
.	TRBJ2-7	TRBD2	TRBV19	TGTGCCAGTAGCTCGGGGGGAACGGCTTCCTACGAGCAGTACTTC	CASSSGGTASYEQYF
.	TRBJ1-4	.	TRBV6-6	TGTGCCAGCAGACAGGGCTCAACTAATGAAAAACTGTTTTTT	CASRQGSTNEKLFF
.	TRBJ2-2	.	TRBV18	TGTGCCAGCTCACTTACTGGACAGCTGAACACCGGGGAGCTGTTTTTT	CASSLTGQLNTGELFF
few	TRBJ2-5	TRBD2	TRBV7-2	TGTGCCAGCAGCCCCCAACTAGCGGGGGGGTCCCAAGAGACCCAGTACTTC	CASSPQLAGGSQETQYF
.	TRBJ2-3	TRBD1	TRBV5-4	TGTGCCAGCAGTTTCCCAGGGGGAAGGACAGATACGCAGTATTTT	CASSFPGGRTDTQYF
once	TRBJ2-7	.	TRBV7-3	TGTGCCAGCAGCTTAACGGGGACATCCGAGCAGTACTTC	CASSLTGTSEQYF
.	TRBJ1-6	.	TRBV7-3	TGTGCCAGGGACCCCCGGGACACCGACAATTCACCCCTCCACTTT	CARDPRDTDNSPLHF
.	TRBJ1-1	TRBD1	TRBV12-3/TRBV12-4	TGTGCCAGCAGGGAAACAGGGGTCACTGAAGCTTTCTTT	CASRETGVTEAFF
.	TRBJ1-2	TRBD1	TRBV7-9	TGTGCCAGCAGCTTTACAGGGGACTATGGCTACACCTTC	CASSFTGDYGYTF
once	TRBJ1-2	TRBD1	TRBV28	TGTGCCAGCAGTTCTGGGACAGTTCCCTATGGCTACACCTTC	CASSSGTVPYGYTF
.	TRBJ1-6	.	TRBV11-2	TGTGCCAGCAGCCTGGAGGGTTCACCCCTCCACTTT	CASSLEGSPLHF
.	TRBJ2-7	TRBD1	TRBV27	TGTGCCACCCAGGACAGGGGGCGTTTCGAGCAGTACTTC	CATQDRGRFEQYF
.	TRBJ1-1	.	TRBV7-9	TGTGCCAGCAGCTTAAACCAGGTTGGTACTGAAGCTTTCTTT	CASSLNQVGTEAFF
.	TRBJ2-3	.	TRBV7-2	TGTGCCAGCAGCTTAGCCGGGTTCACAGATACGCAGTATTTT	CASSLAGFTDTQYF
.	TRBJ2-7	TRBD1	TRBV6-2/TRBV6-3	TGTGCCAGCAGTCGACCCGGGGGACAGGGGTTTGACGAGCAGTACTTC	CASSRPGGQGFDEQYF
.	TRBJ1-2	.	TRBV4-3	TGCGCCAGCAGCCAAGTTGGGGGCAACTATGGCTACACCTTC	CASSQVGGNYGYTF